The 27 T cell receptor beta chains listed next were all sequenced from one sample in a study of blood T cells in healthy people across ages. The authors ran a second PCR of about 6 to 12 cycles using a sample-barcoded 5' primer and a J-beta primer mix. Using its own MiXCR run on the 5' RACE reads, TCRdb lists one record per CDR3 protein. The sample has 950,000 to 1,200,000 distinct CDR3 sequences; around two fifths are singletons. Sequencing was done on a sample of blood. These receptors originate from a man between 18 and 35 years old in good health.

Only a few counts were recorded for this clonotype. The chain has TRBV5-1 and TRBJ2-1, with a weak D call TRBD1 (5 bases). Germline V gives CDR1 SGHRS, CDR2 YFSETQ. CDR3 length equals 14 residues. V gave up 3 bases and J gave up 6 bases, with 13 bases separating them. Written as DNA, the CDR3 is TGCGCCAGCAGCTACTCTCAGGGTCCCAATGAGCAGTTCTTC. Translated: CASSYSQGPNEQFF.

CDR3 bases: TGCAGTGGAAGGCCCGCGGGGGCAGATACGCAGTATTTT. This gives the protein CSGRPAGADTQYF. The chain recombines TRBV20-1 with TRBJ2-3, with 7 nucleotides matching TRBD2. Germline trimming cut 7 bases from V and 4 bases from J; bases unmatched to any gene: 8. Germline V lookup: CDR1 DFQATT, CDR2 SNEGSKA (reference sequence). There are 13 residues in the CDR3.

This clonotype has only a few counts. This chain connects TRBV7-6 to TRBJ2-2; D is ambiguous. This CDR3 is 14 amino acids long. Trimming left V 3 bases short and J 4 bases short, with 9 bases between. Germline V gives CDR1 SGHVS, CDR2 FNYEAQ. The CDR3 sequence: CASSFKTGTGELFF. The CDR3 DNA sequence: TGTGCCAGCAGCTTTAAAACCGGCACCGGGGAGCTGTTTTTT.

The rearrangement joins TRBV27 to TRBJ1-1; D ambiguous. This CDR3 region has 13 residues. Germline lookup yields CDR1 MNHEY and CDR2 SMNVEV (reference sequence). Trimming shortened V by 0 bases and J by 8 bases, and 10 bases separated the two germline ends. The CDR3 reads CASSLSWGAEAFF. CDR3 nucleotides: TGTGCCAGCAGTTTATCGTGGGGAGCAGAAGCTTTCTTT.

The V call is TRBV12-3 or TRBV12-4, the J call TRBJ2-5; no definite D call. The CDR3 is made up of 13 amino acids. V was cut by 4 bases and J by 4 bases, with 10 bases left in between. CDR3 in DNA: TGTGCCAGCAGTTACCACACTTCAGAGACCCAGTACTTC. Translating gives CASSYHTSETQYF.

The rearrangement joins TRBV4-1 to TRBJ2-1; 8 positions agree with TRBD2. With V trimmed by 2 bases and J by 4 bases, 7 bases remained unmatched. Germline loops: CDR1 MGHRA, CDR2 YSYEKL. The CDR3 runs 16 residues. The CDR3 sequence: CASSQNHGGGYNEQFF. The CDR3 nucleotides are TGCGCCAGCAGCCAAAACCACGGCGGGGGGTACAATGAGCAGTTCTTC.

Many counts were recorded for this clonotype. The chain has TRBV20-1 and TRBJ1-1, with a possible D match to TRBD1 (6 bases). Germline values: CDR1 DFQATT, CDR2 SNEGSKA (reference sequence). This CDR3 has 15 residues. The germline V and J ends were trimmed by 5 bases and 1 base, with 17 bases remaining between them. The CDR3 is CSAPPHRDPNTEAFF. The CDR3 DNA reads as TGCAGTGCTCCCCCCCACAGGGACCCGAACACTGAAGCTTTCTTT.

This chain joins TRBV27 and TRBJ1-6, with D unclear. The germline CDR1 and CDR2 sequences are MNHEY and SMNVEV (reference sequence). Trimming stripped 7 bases from V and 7 bases from J, with 14 bases between. The CDR3 runs to 14 residues. CDR3 in amino acids: CASKKEGTNSPLHF. CDR3 DNA sequence: TGTGCCAGCAAGAAAGAGGGTACCAATTCACCCCTCCACTTT.

This clonotype was picked up many times. An end of the junction does not agree with germline; a read error may underlie this. The CDR3 sequence is CASSLAANTEAFF. Written as DNA, the CDR3 is TGTGCCAGCAGTTTGGCCGCGAACACTGAAGCTTTCTTT. This chain uses TRBV5-1 with TRBJ1-1; D uncertain. This CDR3 spans 13 amino acids. Germline loops: CDR1 SGHRS, CDR2 YFSETQ.

About this clonotype itself: One end of the junction does not line up with germline, which may come from a read error. The V call is TRBV5-1, the J call TRBJ1-6, with D maybe TRBD1 (6 bases). This CDR3 region has 15 residues. Germline-derived CDR1 and CDR2 are SGHRS and YFSETQ. This chain's CDR3 is CASSLTSQGNSPPHF. The CDR3 region has the DNA TGCGCCAGCAGCTTAACGAGCCAGGGGAATTCACCCCCCCACTTT.

This clonotype turned up a few times. The chain carries TRBV6-1 and TRBJ1-1; D remains unclear. This CDR3 is built from 15 residues. Germline V lookup: CDR1 MNHNS, CDR2 SASEGT. Deletions cut 1 base from V and 5 bases from J, with 14 bases between. The CDR3 reads CASSEVAVQETEAFF. The CDR3 bases are TGTGCCAGCAGTGAAGTGGCGGTCCAAGAAACTGAAGCTTTCTTT.

The rearrangement joins TRBV5-4 to TRBJ2-5; a possible D gene is TRBD1 (5 bases). V shed 1 base and J shed 11 bases, with 21 bases lying between them. Germline V gives CDR1 SGHNT, CDR2 YYREEE (reference sequence). The CDR3 sequence is 15 residues long. CDR3 sequence: CASSLFGQGVNEQYF. The CDR3 nucleotides read TGTGCCAGCAGCTTGTTTGGGCAGGGTGTCAATGAGCAGTACTTC.

The V and J genes are TRBV12-3 or TRBV12-4 and TRBJ2-7; D gene uncertain. The J call may be incorrect, as the DNA end agrees better with TRBJ2-5. The CDR3 is made up of 13 amino acids. CDR3 in DNA: TGTGCCAGCAGTTTGGCGGTCCCGGAGACCCAGTACTTC. Residues: CASSLAVPETQYF.

The chain couples TRBV4-1 to TRBJ1-3; D not resolved. Germline V gene data show CDR1 as MGHRA and CDR2 as YSYEKL. Trimming cost V 1 base and J 1 base, with 8 bases left between them. The CDR3 runs to 15 residues. CDR3 region: CASSQVANSGNTIYF. The CDR3 DNA is TGCGCCAGCAGCCAAGTTGCCAATTCTGGAAACACCATATATTTT.

V and J are TRBV4-1 and TRBJ2-3; D may be TRBD1 (5 bases). The ends were cut back, 2 bases at V and 7 bases at J, with 13 bases in the middle. Looked up from germline, CDR1 is MGHRA and CDR2 is YSYEKL. The CDR3 has 14 amino acids. DNA for the CDR3: TGCGCCAGCAGCCAAAGTGGGGCAGGGAATACGCAGTATTTT. This translates into CASSQSGAGNTQYF.

This clonotype was picked up a small number of times. Here the CDR3 reads CASSPGVKGSTYEQFF. The CDR3 DNA reads TGTGCCAGCAGCCCTGGGGTGAAAGGGTCGACTTATGAGCAGTTCTTC. V usage is TRBV7-2 and J usage is TRBJ2-1; no clear D. CDR1 is SGHTA, CDR2 FQGNSA, per germline. The CDR3 has 16 residues. The V end was cut by 5 bases, the J end by 8 bases, with 22 bases between.

Only a few counts were recorded for this clonotype. The chain recombines TRBV20-1 with TRBJ1-5; 7 positions match TRBD1. The CDR3 runs 17 residues. The ends lost 6 bases at V and 5 bases at J; junction bases unmatched: 19. Germline V CDR1 and CDR2: DFQATT, SNEGSKA (reference sequence). The CDR3 sequence: CSAIEARRGQTYQPQHF. In DNA, the CDR3 is TGCAGTGCCATAGAGGCACGTCGGGGACAGACCTATCAGCCCCAGCATTTT.

This clonotype turned up a few times. The chain uses TRBV30 and TRBJ1-2; D is uncertain. The CDR3 is made up of 15 amino acids. V was cut by 1 base and J by 5 bases, with 17 bases left in between. Germline CDR1 is GTSNPN and CDR2 is SVGIG (reference sequence). This chain's CDR3 is CAWSDPGRVRYGYTF. The CDR3 coding sequence is TGTGCCTGGAGTGACCCCGGGAGGGTGCGTTATGGCTACACCTTC.

The rearrangement uses TRBV4-1 and TRBJ2-3; 13 bases are a match to TRBD2. This CDR3 has 16 amino acids. Germline V gene lookup returns CDR1 MGHRA and CDR2 YSYEKL. V trimming: 2 bases; J trimming: 4 bases; junction bases outside the gene matches: 3. CDR3: CASSQPGLAGPDTQYF. DNA for the CDR3: TGCGCCAGCAGCCAACCGGGACTAGCGGGACCAGATACGCAGTATTTT.

The chain is built from TRBV12-3 or TRBV12-4 and TRBJ1-2; no firm D call. V lost 7 bases to trimming and J lost 6 bases, with 15 bases between them. This CDR3 comprises 13 residues. The CDR3 coding sequence is TGTGCCAGCACCTTTAGTAGGGTTGATGGCTACACCTTC. Residues: CASTFSRVDGYTF.

This clonotype was detected a few times. The V gene is TRBV12-3 or TRBV12-4, the J gene TRBJ1-2; 8 bases fit TRBD1. This CDR3 is 15 amino acids long. V shed 5 bases, J shed 1 base, and the junction held 6 bases outside the gene matches. The CDR3 loop is CASSPRGRVNYGYTF. The CDR3 DNA is TGTGCCAGCAGTCCCAGGGGGCGCGTTAACTATGGCTACACCTTC.

This chain connects TRBV11-2 to TRBJ2-1; D gene unclear. The germline CDR1 and CDR2 sequences are SGHAT and FQNNGV. CDR3 length: 13 amino acids. V was trimmed by 4 bases and J by 5 bases, leaving 9 bases between them. CDR3 loop: CASSSSTDNEQFF. As DNA, the CDR3 is TGTGCCAGCAGCTCGTCTACCGACAATGAGCAGTTCTTC.

This chain connects TRBV27 to TRBJ2-7; tentative D call: TRBD1 (6 bases). CDR1 and CDR2 from the germline V gene are MNHEY and SMNVEV (reference sequence). V was pared by 3 bases and J by 7 bases, with 13 bases between. The CDR3 totals 13 residues. CDR3 amino acids: CASSFPRGSEQYF. The CDR3 DNA reads as TGTGCCAGCAGTTTCCCCAGGGGTAGTGAGCAGTACTTC.

This clonotype was seen a few times. The chain combines TRBV7-2 with TRBJ1-4; a possible D gene is TRBD1 (5 bases). The CDR3 has 12 residues. CDR1 SGHTA and CDR2 FQGNSA come from the germline V gene. The germline V and J ends were trimmed by 3 bases and 8 bases, with 7 bases remaining between them. CDR3 sequence: CASSFDSEKLFF. In DNA form, the CDR3 reads TGTGCCAGCAGCTTCGACAGCGAAAAACTGTTTTTT.

Only a few counts were recorded for this clonotype. V and J are TRBV6-5 and TRBJ1-5, with D perhaps TRBD1 (6 bases). V was clipped by 4 bases and J by 3 bases, with 10 bases between them. This CDR3 has 14 residues. From germline, CDR1 is MNHEY and CDR2 SVGAGI. The CDR3 sequence: CASSSVGANQPQHF. The CDR3 region has the DNA TGTGCCAGCAGTTCTGTGGGGGCCAATCAGCCCCAGCATTTT.

This clonotype was detected ten times or more. The rearrangement uses TRBV29-1 and TRBJ2-4; D perhaps matches TRBD2 (6 bases). Germline lookup yields CDR1 SQVTM and CDR2 ANQGSEA. Trimming cost V 6 bases and J 6 bases, with 15 bases left between them. The CDR3 runs to 13 residues. This chain's CDR3 is CSVGAGLGNIQYF. CDR3 nucleotide sequence: TGCAGCGTAGGTGCGGGGTTGGGAAACATTCAGTACTTC.

The chain carries TRBV20-1 and TRBJ2-1; D is uncertain. This CDR3 is 12 amino acids long. Germline V gene sequence: CDR1 DFQATT, CDR2 SNEGSKA (reference sequence). V lost 1 base and J 5 bases, leaving 6 bases between the germline ends. CDR3 nucleotides: TGCAGTGCTAGAGCCATGCACAATGAGCAGTTCTTC. Its translation is CSARAMHNEQFF.